This TCR beta chain was captured in a study of cytomegalovirus exposure and HLA in healthy donors. The length of the CDR3 is 12 residues. Germline lookup yields CDR1 WNHNN and CDR2 SYGVQD (reference sequence). The V end lost 2 bases, the J end lost 11 bases, and 10 bases lay between the germline ends. This clone was found once. PCR used 60 Vbeta primers and 13 Jbeta primers. Sequencing was performed with immunoSEQ multiplex PCR; in TCRdb, only in-frame clones are kept and a portion is missing. The repertoire holds about 190,000 clones, with about nine tenths as singletons. Sequencing used PBMCs. This TCR came from a man between 25 and 39 years old in good health and CMV-seronegative. The J gene is TRBJ2-1, the V gene TRBV10-1; D remains ambiguous. Written as DNA, the CDR3 is TGCGCCAGCAGTGAGCCCAACAAAAAGCAGTTCTTC. This codes for CASSEPNKKQFF.